These 2 T cell receptor beta chains originate from one sample sequenced in a study of T cell changes during pregnancy in multiple sclerosis. Generated by immunoSEQ multiplex PCR, the TCRdb table keeps only in-frame clones and is missing some. This sample carries over 65,000 clones, roughly nine tenths of them seen once, and the ten largest clones take 2.5% to 3%. Sequenced material: peripheral blood, taken in the first trimester of pregnancy. These receptors originate from a female donor with multiple sclerosis, enrolled in a pregnancy study.

This chain joins TRBV5-1 and TRBJ1-4; the D gene is possibly TRBD1 (5 bases). The ends were cut back, 4 bases at V and 3 bases at J, with 10 bases in the middle. The CDR3 consists of 14 residues. Germline assignment: CDR1 SGHRS and CDR2 YFSETQ. The CDR3 DNA sequence: TGCGCCAGCAGCCCGGGCAGGGCTAATGAAAAACTGTTTTTT. As protein: CASSPGRANEKLFF.

V and J are TRBV10-3 and TRBJ2-3; 11 nucleotides align to TRBD2. V was clipped by 10 bases and J by 1 base; unmatched bases: 4. CDR1 is ENHRY and CDR2 is SYGVKD in the germline V gene. This CDR3 region has 14 residues. In DNA form, the CDR3 reads TGTGCCAGCACACTAGCGGGAGGCACAGATACGCAGTATTTT. Translation gives CASTLAGGTDTQYF.